A selection of T cell receptor beta chains follows, all from one sample in a study of control samples from healthy donors and cancer patients. Sequenced by immunoSEQ multiplex PCR; TCRdb stores in-frame clones only, minus some. The sample comprises about 180,000 clones, roughly nine tenths of which are singletons, and 1.4% rests with the top ten. The sample taken for sequencing was blood. All receptors come from a man aged 25-45 years in good health. The CDR3 runs from the conserved cysteine through the conserved F or W. The D gene is left open where the match is weak. The size field is filled for only some rows; it gives once, few, many or a size class.

clone_size cdr3_length j_call d_call v_call cdr3_aa cdr3_nt
. 17 TRBJ1-6 . TRBV12-5 CASGLAPLGGGNSPLHF TGTGCTAGTGGTTTGGCCCCCCTCGGGGGGGGTAATTCACCCCTCCACTTT
. 17 TRBJ2-1 TRBD2 TRBV12-5 CASGFAPWGGTNNEQFF TGTGCTAGTGGTTTCGCCCCCTGGGGGGGGACCAACAATGAGCAGTTCTTC
. 13 TRBJ2-3 . TRBV5-1 CASSLWYTDTQYF TGCGCCAGCAGCTTGTGGTACACAGATACGCAGTATTTT
. 16 TRBJ2-6 TRBD1 TRBV27 CASSPEGAAGANVLTF TGTGCCAGCAGTCCTGAGGGGGCTGCTGGGGCCAACGTCCTGACTTTC
. 15 TRBJ2-2 . TRBV6-2/TRBV6-3 CASSYVRGGTGELFF TGTGCCAGCAGTTACGTGCGAGGAGGTACCGGGGAGCTGTTTTTT
. 13 TRBJ2-1 TRBD1 TRBV30 CAWSTTGKNEQFF TGTGCCTGGAGTACGACAGGGAAGAATGAGCAGTTCTTC
. 15 TRBJ1-5 . TRBV6-5 CASEGEGGDNQPQHF TGTGCCAGCGAAGGAGAGGGGGGTGACAATCAGCCCCAGCATTTT
. 14 TRBJ1-2 . TRBV5-1 CASSQRPGEFGYTF TGCGCCAGCAGCCAGAGGCCAGGGGAGTTTGGCTACACCTTC
. 15 TRBJ1-5 . TRBV4-3 CASSQDASLRQPQHF TGCGCCAGCAGCCAAGATGCCAGCCTGAGGCAGCCCCAGCATTTT
. 12 TRBJ2-5 . TRBV12-3/TRBV12-4 CASSFYQETQYF TGTGCCAGCAGTTTCTACCAAGAGACCCAGTACTTC
. 14 TRBJ1-4 . TRBV5-6 CASSLTGRNEKLFF TGTGCCAGCAGCTTGACGGGGCGAAACGAAAAACTGTTTTTT
. 19 TRBJ2-4 TRBD1 TRBV15 CATSESRTGNSLAKNIQYF TGTGCCACCAGCGAGAGTCGGACAGGGAATTCTCTAGCCAAAAACATTCAGTACTTC
. 12 TRBJ2-1 TRBD2 TRBV28 CASTSLETSWLF TGTGCCAGCACTTCCCTGGAGACTAGCTGGCTCTTC
. 14 TRBJ2-1 . TRBV14 CASSQNRASTEQFF TGTGCCAGCAGCCAAAACAGGGCATCCACTGAGCAGTTCTTC
. 15 TRBJ1-6 . TRBV30 CAWGSLEGENSPLHF TGTGCCTGGGGAAGCTTGGAGGGGGAAAATTCACCCCTCCACTTT
. 14 TRBJ2-7 TRBD1 TRBV6-6 CASSSADRAREQYF TGTGCCAGCAGTTCCGCGGACAGGGCTAGAGAGCAGTACTTC
. 13 TRBJ1-2 . TRBV5-4 CASSSRGVWGYTF TGTGCCAGCAGCTCGCGCGGGGTCTGGGGCTACACCTTC
. 16 TRBJ2-2 TRBD1 TRBV30 CAWSVRGQAYTGELFF TGTGCCTGGAGTGTACGGGGACAGGCCTACACCGGGGAGCTGTTTTTT
. 9 TRBJ2-7 . TRBV19 CASSRPSYF TGTGCCAGTAGTAGACCAAGCTACTTC
once 13 TRBJ1-5 . TRBV6-5 CATESVPNQPQHF TGTGCCACGGAGTCCGTACCCAATCAGCCCCAGCATTTT
. 14 TRBJ1-1 . TRBV13 CASSSRFPVTEAFF TGTGCCAGCAGCTCCCGTTTTCCGGTCACTGAAGCTTTCTTT
. 19 TRBJ2-6 . TRBV7-2 CASSLPPGRPSSGANVLTF TGTGCCAGCAGCCTACCCCCGGGCCGCCCAAGCTCTGGGGCCAACGTCCTGACTTTC
. 13 TRBJ2-7 . TRBV6-6 CASSYSRGYEQYF TGTGCCAGCAGTTACTCCAGGGGTTACGAGCAGTACTTC
. 15 TRBJ2-3 TRBD1 TRBV27 CASSFKGQMKDTQYF TGTGCCAGCAGTTTCAAGGGACAGATGAAAGATACGCAGTATTTT
. 17 TRBJ2-6 TRBD1 TRBV7-8 CASSQGDRYSGANVLTF TGTGCCAGCAGCCAAGGGGACAGGTACTCTGGGGCCAACGTCCTGACTTTC
. 12 TRBJ2-5 . TRBV14 CASSQAEETQYF TGTGCCAGCAGCCAAGCGGAGGAGACCCAGTACTTC
. 12 TRBJ1-5 . TRBV4-2 CASSQVDQPQHF TGTGCCAGCAGCCAAGTGGATCAGCCCCAGCATTTT
. 14 TRBJ2-5 . TRBV2 CASTQKGTVDDQYF TGTGCCAGCACCCAAAAGGGGACCGTTGACGACCAGTACTTC
once 12 TRBJ1-5 . TRBV27 CASSPPNQPQHF TGTGCCAGCAGCCCCCCAAATCAGCCCCAGCATTTT
. 17 TRBJ2-1 . TRBV18 CASSPQTHSSSYNEQFF TGTGCCAGCTCACCCCAAACTCATTCGAGCTCCTACAATGAGCAGTTCTTC
. 14 TRBJ2-5 . TRBV6-6 CASSYSDRQETQYF TGTGCCAGCAGTTACAGTGATAGACAAGAGACCCAGTACTTC